This record looks at one T cell receptor beta chain sequence and its context. This entry comes from a study of blood T cell repertoires in COVID-19. This CDR3 spans 14 amino acids. Trimming pared 5 bases from V and 2 bases from J, leaving 10 bases between. Germline V CDR1 and CDR2: LGHNT, FRNRAP. Produced via immunoSEQ multiplex PCR; TCRdb's table is partial and in-frame only. This table holds 310,000 or so clones, approximately 90% found once. The sample taken for sequencing was PBMCs or T cells enriched from blood (not recorded which). The TCR comes from a woman aged 30 to 39 who had recovered from COVID-19. This sequence joins TRBV12-5 and TRBJ1-3; D is unclear. CDR3 amino acids: CASGPAGTGNTIYF. The CDR3, as DNA: TGTGCTAGTGGTCCCGCGGGGACTGGAAACACCATATATTTT.